The present entry profiles one TCR beta chain with its context. Its antigen remains unidentified. Nothing much larger sits one base from this clone, and base qualities are not available. These data come from a study of cytomegalovirus exposure and HLA in healthy donors (dated by TCRdb to 2016 to 2017). Regarding the study in general: According to an earlier analysis of 550 to 700 of the donors, about 179 million T cells yielded roughly 100 million unique TCR beta sequences and more than 250 Gb of sequence data. An early release that covered several hundred HLA-typed donors contained approximately 300 gigabases of sequencing data and around 85 million unique TCR sequences. Among the roughly 400 genotyped donors, approximately 76% belonged to the genetic ancestry cluster associated with self-reported Caucasian donors. The study aimed to test whether cataloging public T cell receptors could reveal signatures of past pathogen exposure. The T cell repertoires of around 670 subjects were profiled by immunosequencing and related to cytomegalovirus serostatus. Besides the first cohort of some 670 subjects, a separate validation cohort made up of 120 different subjects was used. To predict cytomegalovirus infection status, the study brought together high-throughput TCR immunosequencing, statistical association of individual TCRs with disease status, and machine learning. In a later analysis, previously published TCR beta repertoires from fewer than 750 donors were re-analyzed and high-resolution HLA genotyping was added so that TCR occurrence patterns could be studied. The later analysis used no new phenotypic data to find candidate immune exposures, relying instead on TCR beta sequences and their occurrence across donors. To decide whether each TCR beta V gene segment behaved as functional or pseudogenic, an earlier analysis of approximately 590 of the donors relied on high-throughput TCR beta sequencing. Donor age, sex, ethnicity and CMV serostatus were compiled alongside the repertoire data. In a later genetic analysis, genome-wide SNP genotypes for about three fifths of the roughly 670 donors were used, and that subset was treated as a discovery cohort. All discovery cohort repertoires had been generated using a single sequencing platform. Both class I and class II loci were covered by HLA typing, at four-digit resolution. The number of donors typed differed by locus, with roughly 629-640 for A, B, C, DRB1 and DQB1, approximately 500 for DQA1, 600 to 610 for DPA1, and 472 for DPB1. Because of strong linkage in the cohort, roughly five DR-DQ haplotypes were treated as single units for association and clustering. On average, approximately 250,000 unique TCR beta nucleotide sequences were sequenced per donor among 398 genotyped donors of the cohort, with roughly 19% of those sequences being non-productive.

Preparation of the library involved the immunoSEQ multiplex PCR assay. For the multiplex PCR, a mixture combining 60 forward primers for TCR Vbeta segments and 13 reverse primers for TCR Jbeta segments was used. Amplification of the CDR3 region of rearranged TCR beta genes was performed with a multiplex PCR assay on genomic DNA. Amplified TCR beta libraries were sequenced as 87-base-pair reads on the Illumina HiSeq System. In the authors' own workflow: A later analysis counted approximately 74 million unique TCR beta chains across the approximately 700 repertoires, and 9 million to 14 million of these chains were shared by at least two donors. Raw reads were error-corrected and collapsed into unique sequences with a nearest-neighbor algorithm that merged closely related sequences to remove PCR and sequencing errors. Alignment of CDR3 sequences to IMGT reference sequences was used to assign V, D and J gene segments. For a sequence to be retained, a match of at least six nucleotides to both a V gene segment and a J gene segment was required. Rearrangements were called productive when the CDR3 lacked stop codons and stayed in frame with V and J; all others were non-productive. Following IMGT convention, CDR3 was defined as the stretch from the second conserved V-encoded cysteine up to the conserved J-encoded phenylalanine. The earlier analysis of about 570 of the donors excluded any sequence lacking an unambiguous match to a single V gene segment. An earlier analysis of a few hundred of the donors called V segments functional above 56.7% productive rearrangements and segregating when the between-donor standard deviation exceeded 5%. A statistical classification framework was built to diagnose cytomegalovirus status from the catalog of TCR beta chain sequences. In a later analysis, V and J genes were assigned by comparing TCR nucleotide sequences against IMGT/GENE-DB human TR gene sequences. The TCRdist pipeline was used in a later analysis to assign CDR3 sequences and most-parsimonious VDJ recombination scenarios. In a later analysis, each TCR beta chain was defined by its CDR3 amino acid sequence together with its V-gene family, and reads lacking a unique V-gene family were excluded. As a way to deal with suspected cross-contamination and a sequencing artifact, a later analysis dropped roughly 620 nucleotide sequences that were highly shared and had low generation probability. In a later analysis, a clonal expansion index for each public chain was calculated from normalized within-repertoire ranks of inferred template counts. Generation probabilities in a later analysis came from a VDJ recombination model fitted to out-of-frame rearrangements, and those results were checked against IGoR. Hypergeometric tests were used in a later analysis to score TCR-TCR, TCR-HLA and TCR-CMV co-occurrence, with a repertoire-size bias correction applied to the TCR pairs. False discovery rates were estimated in a later analysis by permuting HLA or CMV assignments 20 times. In a later analysis, co-occurring TCRs were grouped using DBSCAN, and TCRdist sequence similarity was added for clustering within HLA-allele-positive subsets. Repertoires with fewer than 30,000 or more than 120,000 public chains were left out of co-occurrence clustering, as were five repertoires with anomalous nucleotide sharing. The clones in this table, taken by TCRdb from immuneACCESS, are in-frame only. Not every clone is retained; where verified, under half of the shortfall comes from an unresolved V gene, and the cause of the rest is unknown. V, J and clone size are those of that table, while D and trimming were read from the DNA. The sample table lists approximately 88,000 clones, 55% to 75% of them with a count of one. The top ten hold around 3.5% of the sample.

The cohort consisted of approximately 670 healthy bone marrow donors. At the time of sampling, every cohort member was nominally healthy, though immune exposures that went unrecorded were likely present. The donor was CMV seronegative and was included in the group of a few hundred seronegative cohort members. Every donor gave a peripheral blood sample, and the peripheral blood mononuclear cells from that sample were used for TCR beta sequencing. The Qiagen DNeasy Blood Extraction Kit was used to extract genomic DNA from the blood cell samples. The study at large found these results: Three of the identified cytomegalovirus-associated TCR beta chains were confirmed in vitro to be specific for cytomegalovirus antigens. Compared with equally common non-associated chains, HLA-associated TCR beta chains in a later analysis were more clonally expanded and had lower generation probabilities. Because HLA typing was unavailable for some donors at each locus, only the typed subset was used in association tests. According to a later analysis, parvovirus B19, influenza, CMV and Epstein-Barr virus appeared linked to several top co-occurrence clusters. According to a later analysis, most CMV-associated TCR beta chains appeared to be HLA-restricted, and the HLA associations seemed to be driven largely by CMV exposure. A further reported finding was that TCR beta sequences accurately predicted the HLA-A and HLA-B alleles for most subjects in the first cohort. Because counts were too low, roughly 18 rarely observed V segments, including chromosome 9 orphons, were left out of the earlier analysis of 587 of the donors. V-gene and J-gene trimming of TCR beta chains was associated with a missense DCLRE1C variant in a later genetic analysis, and the association was replicated in an independent cohort. Some IMGT-functional V segments, including TRBV6-2 and TRBV6-3, could not be told apart with the 87-base-pair reads, so those segments were excluded. In a later genetic analysis, fewer N-insertions in productive TCRs were reported among donors in an Asian-associated ancestry cluster than the roughly 700-donor mean. Cytomegalovirus status was reported to be diagnosed by the classifier with high specificity and sensitivity in both the original and validation cohorts. The only immune exposure information available for the cohort was CMV serostatus. The presence/absence analyses assumed that sequencing depth was roughly uniform across donors, and that assumption may not be true. It was suggested by the authors that the approach could potentially be generalized to other disease states and immunological phenotypes. Most TCR sequences were observed very rarely across donors, whereas some public TCRs were present in many individuals. In a later analysis, the rate of TCR association differed among HLA loci, with DRB1 alleles having the most associated TCRs and HLA-C alleles having the fewest. A cluster of highly shared sequence variants was judged likely to represent a technical artifact of the sequencing pipeline. Broadly in line with IMGT annotations, most TCR beta V segments showed up in productive rearrangements about 87% or about 30% of the time in an earlier analysis of a few hundred of the donors. When HLA alleles, especially DR and DQ, strongly co-occurred, attributing TCR associations to individual alleles was difficult. Linkage disequilibrium might explain the correlated functional status among segregating V segments, but an unknown experimental factor could not be excluded. At a false discovery rate of 0.05, a later analysis linked around 17,000 TCR beta sequences to specific HLA alleles. This cohort had only TCR beta chains sequenced, and the lack of alpha or paired-chain data limited which features could be detected. The study listed over 150 TCR beta chains as associated with cytomegalovirus.

Spanning cysteine to phenylalanine, the CDR3 consists of 14 amino acids. CDR3 DNA is the only sequence kept; it has 42 bases, read in frame from the first base. CDR1 and CDR2 (SEHNR, FQNEAQ) derive from the germline V gene (reference sequence). Sequencing input: PBMCs. This clonotype was sampled from a man in his 60s in good health and CMV-seronegative. This receptor chain uses TRBV7-9 and TRBJ2-7; the D gene remains uncertain. The CDR3 region reads CSIIKQKAAYEQYF. The sequenced DNA is TGTTCTATTATCAAGCAGAAGGCGGCATACGAGCAGTACTTC.